What follows are 17 T cell receptor beta chains derived from one specimen sequenced in a study of glioma-infiltrating T cells. Amplification of TCR alpha and beta CDR3 regions from RNA used iRepertoire nested multiplex PCR. TCRdb re-called the multiplex PCR reads through MiXCR, storing one row per CDR3 protein. This sample has 150,000 or so distinct CDR3 sequences; around 42% occur once, and the top ten carry more than 15%. Sample: glioma tissue, nonneoplastic brain tissue, or PBMCs (not recorded which). The receptors originated from a human donor with low-grade glioma or glioblastoma, undergoing nonglioma brain surgery, or in good health (not recorded which).

This clonotype has only a few counts. The rearrangement uses TRBV6-1 and TRBJ1-2; D ambiguous. Per the germline V gene, CDR1 is MNHNS and CDR2 is SASEGT. The CDR3 loop spans 11 amino acids. Trimming left V 6 bases short and J 13 bases short, with 15 bases between. The CDR3 region has the DNA TGTGCCAGCAGCCGTGACTATGGCGGCACCTTC. This encodes CASSRDYGGTF.

This clonotype appeared many times. This CDR3 reads CASSQDPSGRMNEQFF. The DNA for the CDR3 is TGTGCCAGCAGCCAAGATCCAAGCGGGAGAATGAATGAGCAGTTCTTC. The chain carries TRBV4-2 and TRBJ2-1; 8 bases agree with TRBD2. Germline V gene lookup returns CDR1 LGHNA and CDR2 YNFKEQ. J was trimmed by 7 bases and V by 0 bases; bases with no gene match: 8. The CDR3 contains 16 residues.

The V call is TRBV27, the J call TRBJ2-1; TRBD2 aligns across 8 bases. V trimming: 2 bases; J trimming: 8 bases; junction bases outside the gene matches: 11. Germline V gene lookup returns CDR1 MNHEY and CDR2 SMNVEV (reference sequence). The CDR3 is made up of 16 amino acids. In DNA, the CDR3 is TGTGCCAGCAGTTTACGCACCCCGGGGGGGATCCATGAGCAGTTCTTC. It yields the protein CASSLRTPGGIHEQFF.

The chain links TRBV11-1 to TRBJ1-1; D gene unclear. Germline assignment: CDR1 SGHAT and CDR2 FQDESV (reference sequence). V was trimmed by 1 base and J by 1 base, leaving 10 bases between them. The CDR3 length is 15 residues. The CDR3 loop is CASSLEVHRNTEAFF. As DNA, the CDR3 is TGTGCCAGCAGCTTAGAGGTCCACAGGAACACTGAAGCTTTCTTT.

This rearrangement joins TRBV6-6 to TRBJ2-3; D remains ambiguous. This CDR3 spans 12 amino acids. Trimming removed 2 bases at V and 6 bases at J, with 6 bases between. Per germline, CDR1 MNHNY and CDR2 SVGAGI (reference sequence). CDR3 sequence reads: CASSYSRDTQYF. CDR3 bases: TGTGCCAGCAGTTACAGTAGGGATACGCAGTATTTT.

The chain combines TRBV11-2 with TRBJ2-1; D might be TRBD2 (5 bases). The CDR3 loop spans 13 amino acids. Germline CDR1 SGHAT, CDR2 FQNNGV. V was trimmed by 0 bases and J by 10 bases, leaving 10 bases between them. The CDR3 DNA sequence: TGTGCCAGCAGCTTAGATCTAGCTCGAGAGCAGTTCTTC. This translates into CASSLDLAREQFF. The whole variable domain, filled in from reference TRBV11-2 and TRBJ2-1, reads EAGVAQSPRYKIIEKRQSVAFWCNPISGHATLYWYQQILGQGPKLLIQFQNNGVVDDSQLPKDRFSAERLKGVDSTLKIQPAKLEDSAVYLCASSLDLAREQFFGPGTRLTVL.

This chain links TRBV28 with TRBJ2-7, with D hard to call. Germline CDR1 reads MDHEN; CDR2 reads SYDVKM. There are 13 residues in the CDR3. V shed 4 bases and J shed 2 bases, with 9 bases lying between them. The CDR3 here is CASSSNGPYEQYF. CDR3 DNA: TGTGCCAGCAGTTCAAACGGACCCTACGAGCAGTACTTC.

The chain links TRBV12-3 or TRBV12-4 to TRBJ1-5; D unclear. There are 13 residues in the CDR3. The V gene lost 5 bases and the J gene lost 5 bases, with 10 bases spanning the gap. In DNA form, the CDR3 reads TGTGCCAGCAGTCTCCAAAAACATCAGCCCCAGCATTTT. It encodes CASSLQKHQPQHF.

This clonotype was seen only once. The chain combines TRBV6-1 with TRBJ1-1, with D unresolved. Germline CDR1 and CDR2: MNHNS and SASEGT. V gave up 6 bases and J gave up 1 base, with 9 bases separating them. This CDR3 spans 13 amino acids. The CDR3 DNA is TGTGCCAGCAGCCGGATGGCGAACACTGAAGCTTTCTTT. As protein: CASSRMANTEAFF.

This clonotype has only a few counts. This sequence joins TRBV20-1 and TRBJ2-7; 7 bases line up with TRBD2. J was trimmed by 3 bases and V by 4 bases; bases with no gene match: 6. Germline loops: CDR1 DFQATT, CDR2 SNEGSKA (reference sequence). The CDR3 consists of 13 residues. The CDR3 here is CSAITSAHYEQYF. CDR3 coding DNA: TGCAGTGCTATAACTAGCGCCCACTACGAGCAGTACTTC.

This clonotype appeared a few times. The chain couples TRBV27 to TRBJ2-7; D gene unclear. Per germline, CDR1 MNHEY and CDR2 SMNVEV (reference sequence). V was trimmed by 3 bases and J by 6 bases, leaving 15 bases between them. The CDR3 is 14 amino acids. DNA of the CDR3: TGTGCCAGCAGTTTTCGGCAGGCCGCTGTCGAGCAGTACTTC. This encodes CASSFRQAAVEQYF.

This CDR3 is CASSPPSQHSGNTIYF. In DNA form, the CDR3 reads TGTGCCAGCTCACCACCGTCACAGCACTCTGGAAACACCATATATTTT. V usage is TRBV18 and J usage is TRBJ1-3; D gene ambiguous. Germline CDR1 is KGHSH and CDR2 is LQKENI. V was clipped by 0 bases and J by 0 bases, with 9 bases between them. The CDR3 spans 16 residues.

The CDR3, as DNA: TGCAGCGTCCAAGTTGGGGGGGGAAATCAGCCCCAGCATTTT. It encodes CSVQVGGGNQPQHF. This rearrangement joins TRBV29-1 to TRBJ1-5; D might be TRBD1 (5 bases). This CDR3 has 14 amino acids. Trimming cost V 6 bases and J 4 bases, with 16 bases left between them. Looked up from germline, CDR1 is SQVTM and CDR2 is ANQGSEA.

The chain employs TRBV19 and TRBJ2-3, with unresolved D. Germline CDR1 reads LNHDA; CDR2 reads SQIVND (reference sequence). The CDR3 consists of 15 residues. Trimming pared 4 bases from V and 1 base from J, leaving 12 bases between. The CDR3 loop is CASSNLADRTDTQYF. CDR3 DNA: TGTGCCAGTAGTAATTTGGCAGATCGCACAGATACGCAGTATTTT.

This clonotype has a handful of counts. The V gene is TRBV2, the J gene TRBJ2-5; D remains ambiguous. Trimming cost V 8 bases and J 2 bases, with 15 bases left between them. The germline V gene has CDR1 SNHLY and CDR2 FYNNEI. The length of the CDR3 is 14 residues. The CDR3 here is CASQAYGLQETQYF. The DNA of the CDR3 is TGTGCCAGCCAAGCTTACGGGCTACAAGAGACCCAGTACTTC.

The V gene is TRBV2, the J gene TRBJ2-5, with 12 bases identical to TRBD1. The CDR3 extends over 14 amino acids. The V gene's germline CDR1 is SNHLY and CDR2 FYNNEI. Trimming at V came to 6 bases and at J to 5 bases, leaving 4 bases not matched to a gene. CDR3 residues: CASRGQGAPETQYF. The DNA of the CDR3 is TGTGCCAGCAGGGGACAGGGGGCCCCGGAGACCCAGTACTTC.

The rearrangement uses TRBV27 and TRBJ2-7; TRBD1 might be the D (5 bases). With 6 bases removed from V and 6 bases from J, the gap between germline ends came to 21 bases. The CDR3 spans 15 residues. CDR1 and CDR2 (germline): MNHEY, SMNVEV (reference sequence). Written as DNA, the CDR3 is TGTGCCAGCAGGTCCCGGGTGGGCAGGGTCCTCGAGCAGTACTTC. Protein product: CASRSRVGRVLEQYF.